This TCR beta chain was sequenced in a study of blood T cell repertoires in COVID-19. Participant-given clinical history determined each cohort assignment. The assay was immunoSEQ multiplex PCR, and TCRdb's table has in-frame clones only and misses some. The table shows 110,000 to 150,000 clones, with around four fifths occurring only once. This CDR3 is built from 13 residues. J lost 7 bases, V lost 3 bases, and 3 bases had no gene match. The germline CDR1 and CDR2 sequences are MGHRA and YSYEKL. The V gene is TRBV4-1, the J gene TRBJ1-2, with 9 bases fitting TRBD1. The sequenced sample was PBMCs or T cells enriched from blood (not recorded which). This receptor was obtained from a woman aged 50 to 65 who had recovered from COVID-19. For the CDR3, the DNA is TGCGCCAGCAGCCACACAGGGGGCAGTGGCTACACCTTC. Translating gives CASSHTGGSGYTF.